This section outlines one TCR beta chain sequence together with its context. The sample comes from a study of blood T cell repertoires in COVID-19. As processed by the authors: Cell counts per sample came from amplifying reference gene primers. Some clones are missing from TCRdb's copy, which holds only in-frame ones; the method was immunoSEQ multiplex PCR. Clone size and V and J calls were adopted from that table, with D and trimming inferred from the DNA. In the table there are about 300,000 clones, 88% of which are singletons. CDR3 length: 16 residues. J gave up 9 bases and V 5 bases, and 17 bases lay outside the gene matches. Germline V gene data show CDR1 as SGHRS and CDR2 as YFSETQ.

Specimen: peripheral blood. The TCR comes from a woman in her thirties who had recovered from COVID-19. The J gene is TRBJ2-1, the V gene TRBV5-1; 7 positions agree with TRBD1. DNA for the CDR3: TGCGCCAGCAGAGGGGTAGCAGGGGGAAAGGTGGCTGAGCAGTTCTTC. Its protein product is CASRGVAGGKVAEQFF.